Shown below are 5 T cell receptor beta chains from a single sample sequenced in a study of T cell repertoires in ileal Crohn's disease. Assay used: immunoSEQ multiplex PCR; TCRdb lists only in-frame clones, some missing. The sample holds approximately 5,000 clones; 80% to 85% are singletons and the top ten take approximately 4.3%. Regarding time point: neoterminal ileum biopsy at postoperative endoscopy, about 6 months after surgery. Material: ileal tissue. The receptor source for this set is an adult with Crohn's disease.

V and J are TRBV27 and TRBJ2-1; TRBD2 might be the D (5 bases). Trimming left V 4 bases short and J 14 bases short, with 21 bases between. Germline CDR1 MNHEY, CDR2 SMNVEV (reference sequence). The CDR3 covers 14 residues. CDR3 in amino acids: CASSSYQTGTPEFF. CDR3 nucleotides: TGTGCCAGCAGTTCCTATCAAACGGGAACCCCAGAGTTCTTC.

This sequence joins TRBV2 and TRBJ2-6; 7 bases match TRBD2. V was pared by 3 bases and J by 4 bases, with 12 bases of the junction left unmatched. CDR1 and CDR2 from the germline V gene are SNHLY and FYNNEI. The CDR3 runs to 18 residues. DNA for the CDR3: TGTGCCAGCAGTGAGAAGTCTGGGGGGGTGAAAGGGGCCAACGTCCTGACTTTC. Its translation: CASSEKSGGVKGANVLTF.

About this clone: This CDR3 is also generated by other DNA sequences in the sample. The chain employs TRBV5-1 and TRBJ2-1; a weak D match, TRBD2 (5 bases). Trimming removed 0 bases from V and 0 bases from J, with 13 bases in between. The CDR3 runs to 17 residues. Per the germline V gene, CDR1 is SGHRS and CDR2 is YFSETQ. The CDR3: CASSLDGSGSSYNEQFF. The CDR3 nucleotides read TGCGCCAGCAGCTTGGATGGGAGTGGGAGCTCCTACAATGAGCAGTTCTTC.

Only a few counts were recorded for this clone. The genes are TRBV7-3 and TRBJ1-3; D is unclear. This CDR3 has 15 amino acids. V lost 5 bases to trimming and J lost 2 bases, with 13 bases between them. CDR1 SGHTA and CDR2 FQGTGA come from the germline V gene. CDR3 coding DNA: TGTGCCAGCAGCGAAGCGGGAGGTACTGGAAACACCATATATTTT. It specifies CASSEAGGTGNTIYF.

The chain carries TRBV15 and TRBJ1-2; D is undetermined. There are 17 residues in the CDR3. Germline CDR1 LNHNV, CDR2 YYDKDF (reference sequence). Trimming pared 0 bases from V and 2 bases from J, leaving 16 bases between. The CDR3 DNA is TGTGCCACCAGCAGAGATCGACGGCTACATTACAACTATGGCTACACCTTC. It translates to CATSRDRRLHYNYGYTF.